Presented here are 23 T cell receptor beta chains from one specimen sequenced in a study of T cells after yellow fever vaccination. TCRdb reprocessed the 5' RACE reads with MiXCR, giving one entry per CDR3 protein. The data contain under 550,000 distinct CDR3 sequences, 21% of them singletons. Source: PBMCs, taken more than 20 days after the first yellow fever vaccination. All receptors come from a man younger than 35 who received the YFV17D yellow fever vaccine.

J is TRBJ1-4 and V is TRBV7-9; TRBD1 is a possible D gene (5 bases). CDR1 is SEHNR and CDR2 is FQNEAQ in the germline V gene (reference sequence). There are 12 residues in the CDR3. V was trimmed by 3 bases and J by 11 bases, leaving 10 bases between them. The chain's CDR3 is CASSFRGGKLFF. The CDR3 DNA reads TGTGCCAGCAGCTTCCGGGGCGGGAAACTGTTTTTT.

The genes are TRBV5-1 and TRBJ1-3; D is uncertain. The CDR3 consists of 14 residues. V gave up 0 bases and J gave up 3 bases, with 7 bases separating them. From germline, CDR1 is SGHRS and CDR2 YFSETQ. CDR3 in DNA: TGCGCCAGCAGCTTGGGGAATCGTGGAAACACCATATATTTT. Protein: CASSLGNRGNTIYF.

V and J are TRBV12-3 or TRBV12-4 and TRBJ2-1, with a possible D match to TRBD2 (6 bases). V was trimmed by 7 bases and J by 7 bases, leaving 23 bases between them. CDR3 size: 16 residues. Here the CDR3 DNA reads TGTGCCAGCACCTTAGAAGGTGGGCCGGGGAGGAATGAGCAGTTCTTC. Translated, it gives CASTLEGGPGRNEQFF.

The chain links TRBV29-1 to TRBJ2-3; 14 bases map to TRBD2. The V segment lost 7 bases and the J segment 3 bases; nucleotides outside the gene matches: 6. The germline CDR1 and CDR2 sequences are SQVTM and ANQGSEA. This CDR3 contains 15 residues. Written as DNA, the CDR3 is TGCAGCGCTGCCCGGACTAGCGGGGGGACAGATACGCAGTATTTT. As protein: CSAARTSGGTDTQYF.

This clonotype turned up a few times. The rearrangement uses TRBV4-1 and TRBJ1-2, with TRBD1 matching over 9 bases. The germline gives CDR1 MGHRA, CDR2 YSYEKL. The CDR3 has 15 residues. Trimming at V came to 1 base and at J to 8 bases, leaving 8 bases not matched to a gene. The CDR3 reads CASSQASGQGRGYTF. Written as DNA, the CDR3 is TGCGCCAGCAGCCAAGCCTCGGGACAGGGTCGGGGCTACACCTTC.

This clonotype was seen more than once but under ten times. The V and J genes are TRBV29-1 and TRBJ1-2, with 8 bases fitting TRBD1. This CDR3 spans 14 amino acids. Germline assignment: CDR1 SQVTM and CDR2 ANQGSEA. With V trimmed by 1 base and J by 3 bases, 4 bases remained unmatched. CDR3 amino acids: CSVEGPGGDYGYTF. The CDR3 nucleotides read TGCAGCGTTGAAGGCCCAGGGGGCGACTATGGCTACACCTTC. The variable domain in full, with the rest retrieved from reference TRBV29-1 and TRBJ1-2, is SAVISQKPSRDICQRGTSLTIQCQVDSQVTMMFWYRQQPGQSLTLIATANQGSEATYESGFVIDKFPISRPNLTFSTLTVSNMSPEDSSIYLCSVEGPGGDYGYTFGSGTRLTVV.

CDR3 amino acids: CASRQPGQGSTQYF. DNA of the CDR3: TGTGCCAGCAGACAACCGGGACAAGGGAGTACCCAGTACTTC. The rearrangement links TRBV6-1 to TRBJ2-5, with a tentative D call TRBD1 (6 bases). The ends were cut back, 6 bases at V and 8 bases at J, with 19 bases in the middle. The CDR3 totals 14 residues. Germline V gives CDR1 MNHNS, CDR2 SASEGT.

This clonotype was seen a handful of times. The V gene is TRBV5-1, the J gene TRBJ2-2, with TRBD1 identical over 7 bases. The trim removed 1 base at V and 0 bases at J, leaving 3 bases unmatched. The length of the CDR3 is 16 residues. CDR1 and CDR2 (germline): SGHRS, YFSETQ. The CDR3: CASSLKGGSNTGELFF. As DNA, the CDR3 is TGCGCCAGCAGCTTGAAAGGGGGCTCGAACACCGGGGAGCTGTTTTTT.

This clonotype was counted only a few times. The CDR3 loop reads CASSYASSYEQYV. In DNA form, the CDR3 reads TGTGCCAGCAGTTATGCCAGCTCCTACGAGCAGTACGTC. This rearrangement joins TRBV7-2 to TRBJ2-7; D remains unclear. V was trimmed by 6 bases and J by 0 bases, leaving 9 bases between them. Germline V CDR1 and CDR2: SGHTA, FQGNSA. The CDR3 consists of 13 residues.

This chain connects TRBV7-2 to TRBJ1-6, with unresolved D. Germline V gene lookup returns CDR1 SGHTA and CDR2 FQGNSA. There are 13 residues in the CDR3. V lost 3 bases, J lost 12 bases, and 12 bases lay in between. The CDR3, as DNA: TGTGCCAGCAGCTTGCAGACCCCGGTACCCCTCCACTTT. Translation gives CASSLQTPVPLHF. The whole variable domain, filled in from reference TRBV7-2 and TRBJ1-6, reads GAGVSQSPSNKVTEKGKDVELRCDPISGHTALYWYRQSLGQGLEFLIYFQGNSAPDKSGLPSDRFSAERTGGSVSTLTIQRTQQEDSAVYLCASSLQTPVPLHFGNGTRLTVT.

This clonotype was seen at least ten times. The J gene is TRBJ2-7, the V gene TRBV7-2, with D unclear. From germline, CDR1 is SGHTA and CDR2 FQGNSA. V was pared by 4 bases and J by 2 bases, with 9 bases between. This CDR3 has 13 residues. CDR3 nucleotides: TGTGCCAGCAGCTACCCCAGTACCTACGAGCAGTACTTC. Its protein product is CASSYPSTYEQYF.

This clonotype has a handful of counts. The V and J genes are TRBV10-3 and TRBJ2-5; 12 nucleotides match TRBD2. Losses at the gene ends were 10 bases for V and 2 bases for J; bases not matched to a gene: 8. Germline V gene lookup returns CDR1 ENHRY and CDR2 SYGVKD. The CDR3 contains 15 residues. In DNA form, the CDR3 reads TGTGCCACCAACCTAGCGGGGGGGATTCAAGAGACCCAGTACTTC. Translation gives CATNLAGGIQETQYF.

This clonotype was counted between two and nine times. The gene calls are TRBV29-1 and TRBJ1-4; a weak D match, TRBD1 (6 bases). Germline CDR1 reads SQVTM; CDR2 reads ANQGSEA. The CDR3 is made up of 13 amino acids. Trimming removed 2 bases at V and 6 bases at J, with 10 bases between. This chain's CDR3 is CSVERGADEKLFF. DNA for the CDR3: TGCAGCGTTGAAAGGGGGGCCGATGAAAAACTGTTTTTT.

This sequence joins TRBV5-5 and TRBJ2-2, with unresolved D. The CDR3 has 15 residues. The V gene lost 1 base and the J gene lost 6 bases, with 13 bases spanning the gap. Germline lookup yields CDR1 SGHKS and CDR2 YYEKEE (reference sequence). For the CDR3, the DNA is TGTGCCAGCAGCTTGAGAACCGCTAATCCCGGGGAGCTGTTTTTT. Translating it yields CASSLRTANPGELFF.

In this sample, this clonotype turned up a few times. The chain couples TRBV4-1 to TRBJ1-4, with 7 bases lining up with TRBD1. CDR3 size: 15 residues. Looked up from germline, CDR1 is MGHRA and CDR2 is YSYEKL. V lost 1 base and J lost 3; bases outside the gene matches: 2. The CDR3 here is CASSQAGTANEKLFF. CDR3 nucleotide sequence: TGCGCCAGCAGCCAAGCCGGGACAGCTAATGAAAAACTGTTTTTT.

This clonotype was counted ten times or more. The chain combines TRBV6-2 or TRBV6-3 with TRBJ2-1; D is perhaps TRBD1 (8 bases). Trimming stripped 8 bases from V and 7 bases from J, with 21 bases between. Germline-derived CDR1 and CDR2 are MNHEY and SVGEGT. The CDR3 loop spans 15 amino acids. This chain's CDR3 is CASLKPDRGGNEQFF. The CDR3 nucleotides read TGTGCCAGCCTGAAACCAGACAGGGGAGGGAATGAGCAGTTCTTC.

This clonotype occurred a few times. V is TRBV7-7 and J is TRBJ2-2, with TRBD1 identical over 7 bases. The CDR3 has 12 amino acids. Trimming at V came to 10 bases and at J to 4 bases, leaving 3 bases not matched to a gene. Germline V CDR1 and CDR2: SSHAT, FNYEAQ (reference sequence). The CDR3 DNA is TGTGCCACCAACAGGGGCACCGGGGAGCTGTTTTTT. This translates into CATNRGTGELFF.

The sample holds a few counts of this clonotype. CDR3 DNA: TGTGCCAGCAGTCCCAGGGAGGGAAGTAGGACTGAAGCTTTCTTT. This encodes CASSPREGSRTEAFF. The gene calls are TRBV25-1 and TRBJ1-1; the D gene is possibly TRBD1 (5 bases). CDR3 size: 15 residues. Germline CDR1 is MGHDK and CDR2 is SYGVNS. The germline V and J ends were trimmed by 5 bases and 5 bases, with 18 bases remaining between them.

This clonotype appeared once. The CDR3 bases are TGCAGTGCTTTAGGGGGCAGGGCGACCGGGGAGCTGTTTTTT. Translating gives CSALGGRATGELFF. The V and J genes are TRBV20-1 and TRBJ2-2, with 7 bases identical to TRBD1. V was pared by 5 bases and J by 5 bases, with 8 bases of the junction left unmatched. The length of the CDR3 is 14 residues. Germline CDR1 reads DFQATT; CDR2 reads SNEGSKA (reference sequence).

V is TRBV5-1 and J is TRBJ1-5, with D uncertain. The CDR3 spans 15 residues. V gave up 0 bases and J gave up 6 bases, with 13 bases separating them. Germline CDR1 is SGHRS and CDR2 is YFSETQ. The DNA for the CDR3 is TGCGCCAGCAGCTTGGATGGGGAGGCAGGTCAGCCCCAGCATTTT. Encoded protein: CASSLDGEAGQPQHF. The complete variable domain, with remaining parts taken from reference TRBV5-1 and TRBJ1-5, reads KAGVTQTPRYLIKTRGQQVTLSCSPISGHRSVSWYQQTPGQGLQFLFEYFSETQRNKGNFPGRFSGRQFSNSRSEMNVSTLELGDSALYLCASSLDGEAGQPQHFGDGTRLSIL.

The V call is TRBV30, the J call TRBJ2-5; 9 bases map to TRBD2. This CDR3 has 15 residues. V lost 2 bases, J lost 2 bases, and 6 bases stayed unmatched. The V gene's germline CDR1 is GTSNPN and CDR2 SVGIG (reference sequence). The CDR3 sequence is CAWSTGSGRQETQYF. The CDR3 nucleotides are TGTGCCTGGAGTACGGGTAGCGGGAGACAAGAGACCCAGTACTTC.

The sample holds a few counts of this clonotype. The rearrangement uses TRBV12-3 or TRBV12-4 and TRBJ1-6; the D is unclear. The CDR3 consists of 15 residues. Trimming removed 3 bases from V and 8 bases from J, with 14 bases in between. In DNA, the CDR3 is TGTGCCAGCAGTTTGACGGGATCTAGGGATTCACCCCTCCACTTT. Amino acids: CASSLTGSRDSPLHF.

This clonotype was picked up a small number of times. The chain joins TRBV7-8 to TRBJ2-1; 9 bases match TRBD1. The J segment lost 9 bases and the V segment lost 4 bases, leaving 13 bases of the junction unmatched. Germline values: CDR1 SGHVS, CDR2 FQNEAQ. This CDR3 has 16 amino acids. As DNA, the CDR3 is TGTGCCAGCAGCTCCGCCGGGACAGGGACATCCGGTGAGCAGTTCTTC. It encodes CASSSAGTGTSGEQFF.